This T cell receptor (beta chain) was recovered during a study of sequential checkpoint blockade in melanoma (dated by TCRdb to about 2019). Background for the entire study: Using 1:1 randomization, the trial assigned patients either to first-line nivolumab followed by ipilimumab (arm A) or to ipilimumab followed by nivolumab (arm B). Maintenance nivolumab was given following each of the two trial sequences. Overall study results and their limits: The model for predicting response that combines TCR metrics with mutation burden needs to be validated in larger, independent patient cohorts.

In the case of this clone: The antigen this receptor binds is unknown. Qualities for individual bases were not recorded, and no much larger clone is one base off.

The cysteine opens and the phenylalanine closes a CDR3 of 17 amino acids. Only the CDR3 DNA stays, 51 bases, in frame from base 1. As encoded in the germline V gene, CDR1 is SGHVS while CDR2 is FQNEAQ. V trim: 7 bases; J trim: 7 bases; unmatched bases: 10. TCRbeta CDR3 regions were immunosequenced from genomic DNA with the immunoSEQ Assay. Genomic DNA was amplified by bias-controlled multiplex PCR before high-throughput sequencing. The authors processed their data as follows. To quantify the absolute abundance of each unique TCRbeta CDR3 region, the sequences were collapsed and filtered. Clonality, defined as 1 minus Pielou's evenness, was calculated using productive rearrangements only. A previously published method was used to identify clones whose frequencies were significantly greater in on-treatment samples than in baseline samples. Held by TCRdb, this immuneACCESS table contains in-frame sequences only and omits some clones. Under half of the omission traces to an unresolved V gene where checked; the cause of the rest is unknown. Clone size and the V and J calls come from that table; the DNA yielded D and trimming. Recorded for this sample are about 28,000 clones; around nine tenths of them occurred a single time. Clones ranked in the top ten supply 13% to 15% of the sample.

The treatment or condition label on this specimen signifies: randomized to nivolumab then ipilimumab (arm A) or the reverse (arm B). None of the patients in the trial had previously been given DNA-damaging chemotherapy. Live CD3+CD8+ cells negative for CD19 and CD56 were sorted from thawed PBMCs on a FACS Aria II flow cytometer. The samples were obtained from melanoma patients enrolled in CheckMate 064, an open-label, randomized phase II trial testing sequential checkpoint blockade. Peripheral blood mononuclear cells were obtained through leukapheresis, purified using Ficoll-Paque, and frozen in human serum containing roughly 10% DMSO. Right after sorting, the blood CD3+CD8+ cells were verified to be >95% pure, and DNA extraction followed.

The V gene is TRBV7-8 and the J gene is TRBJ2-1, with TRBD2 identical over 16 junction bases. This receptor was obtained from a human donor with melanoma. The sequencing here drew on CD8+ T cells sorted from blood (inferred from file names), taken from a patient given nivolumab and ipilimumab in sequence. The DNA is TGTGCCAGCAACCCGGGACTAGCGGGGGGGCCGTGGAATGAGCAGTTCTTC. The translation is CASNPGLAGGPWNEQFF.